This TCR beta chain originates from a study of CD4 T cells in relation to SARS-CoV-2 and coronaviruses. Study-wide results and limits: Each donor contributed either pre-pandemic or post-infection samples, not both. The assay detects memory recall responses, not culture-primed primary responses.

CEF-cultured naive and memory CD4+ T cell DNA got survey-level sequencing. TCRdb's copy holds only in-frame clones and misses some; the assay was immunoSEQ multiplex PCR. Among 30,000 to 40,000 clones listed, around four fifths were seen once. V lost 1 base and J lost 9, with 19 bases in between. The CDR3 has 16 residues. CDR1 and CDR2 (germline): SGHNT, YENEEA. As regards this clone: Its target is not known.

The source material was memory CD4+ T cells from PBMCs, cultured in vitro. The chain joins TRBV11-3 to TRBJ2-1; the D gene is possibly TRBD1 (5 bases). This clonotype was obtained from an adult with COVID-19. In DNA form, the CDR3 reads TGTGCCAGCAGCTTAGGGGCAAGGGGCGCAAGAAGTGAGCAGTTCTTC. Protein: CASSLGARGARSEQFF.